This T cell receptor beta chain was recorded in a study of T cells in Graves' hyperthyroidism and ophthalmopathy. Germline V gene lookup returns CDR1 SGHRS and CDR2 YFSETQ. V was pared by 0 bases and J by 9 bases, with 9 bases of the junction left unmatched. This CDR3 is built from 15 residues. The study based diagnoses on clinical symptoms, serum thyroxine and TRAb, thyroid ultrasound and orbital computed tomography. What was amplified from RNA transcripts were TCR beta CDR3 regions. Researchers ran a first-round RT-PCR on the TCR CDR3 using the HTBI primer set. TCRdb passed the multiplex PCR reads through MiXCR, listing each CDR3 protein once. This sample carries approximately 350,000 distinct CDR3 sequences, 13% to 15% of them seen once, and the ten largest clones take roughly 19%. The study, taken as a whole, reports: Ophthalmopathy, as predicted by the model, came a median 6.5 months after the prediction. Most clonotypes expanded in thyroid above 0.001 were likewise present in blood.

This clonotype was seen at least ten times. What it binds is not known. This chain links TRBV5-1 with TRBJ2-1; 7 nucleotides line up with TRBD2. Material for sequencing was blood. This TCR came from a woman aged 55-69 years with Graves' ophthalmopathy. The DNA for the CDR3 is TGCGCCAGCAGCTTGGATGTGGGGGGGGTGGGTGAGCAGTTCTTC. Its protein product is CASSLDVGGVGEQFF. The variable domain in full, with the rest retrieved from reference TRBV5-1 and TRBJ2-1, is KAGVTQTPRYLIKTRGQQVTLSCSPISGHRSVSWYQQTPGQGLQFLFEYFSETQRNKGNFPGRFSGRQFSNSRSEMNVSTLELGDSALYLCASSLDVGGVGEQFFGPGTRLTVL.